These T cell receptor beta chains were read from a single sample in a study of T cell repertoires in cytomegalovirus infection. These TCRs are of unknown antigen specificity. TCRdb re-analysed the reads in MiXCR, keeping a single row per CDR3 protein. The sample shows a few hundred thousand distinct CDR3 sequences, around 30% of them seen only once. This material consisted of cultured PBMCs, taken from culture after CMV antigen stimulation. The receptor set was obtained from a human donor in good health (CMV status not recorded). Some clones in this sample may be carry-over from other donors' samples. Each CDR3 is given with its conserved first and last residue. The D gene is left open where the match is weak. Clone size appears in some rows only: once, few, many, or a class for an expanded clone.

j_gene	v_gene	d_gene	abundance	CDR3nt	CDR3aa
TRBJ1-5	TRBV7-2	TRBD1	many	TGTGCCAGCAGCTTCAGGGGGAATCAGCCCCAGCATTTT	CASSFRGNQPQHF
TRBJ2-2	TRBV6-4	.	few	TGTGCCAGCAGTGTGGAGGGAAACACCGGGGAGCTGTTTTTT	CASSVEGNTGELFF
TRBJ2-1	TRBV12-3/TRBV12-4	TRBD2	once	TGTGCCAGCAGAGGCGGGAGGGTTCAGGGTGAGCAGTTCTTC	CASRGGRVQGEQFF
TRBJ1-1	TRBV5-6	.	.	TGTGCCAGCAGCCCGTCTGCAAGGCTGACCACTGAAGCTTTCTTT	CASSPSARLTTEAFF
TRBJ2-3	TRBV7-2	TRBD2	many	TGTGCCAGCAGCTTAGTGTCAGTCGGGACTAGCGGGCCAGATACGCAGTATTTT	CASSLVSVGTSGPDTQYF
TRBJ1-2	TRBV6-1	.	many	TGTGCCAGCAGCCCCGGGTTTGGCTACACCTTC	CASSPGFGYTF
TRBJ1-2	TRBV11-3	TRBD1	.	TGTGCCAGCAGCCGGACAGGGCTTATCTATGGCTACACCTTC	CASSRTGLIYGYTF
TRBJ2-7	TRBV5-8	TRBD1	few	TGTGCCAGCAGCTACGACAGGGGCCGGTCCTACGAGCAGTACTTC	CASSYDRGRSYEQYF
TRBJ1-2	TRBV15	.	few	TGTGCCACCAGCGGACCTGCCGCTAAGGCCAAAGGCGATGGCTACACCTTC	CATSGPAAKAKGDGYTF
TRBJ2-5	TRBV6-6	TRBD1	.	TGTGCCAGCGGACCCAGGGGGCTTGAGACCCAGTACTTC	CASGPRGLETQYF